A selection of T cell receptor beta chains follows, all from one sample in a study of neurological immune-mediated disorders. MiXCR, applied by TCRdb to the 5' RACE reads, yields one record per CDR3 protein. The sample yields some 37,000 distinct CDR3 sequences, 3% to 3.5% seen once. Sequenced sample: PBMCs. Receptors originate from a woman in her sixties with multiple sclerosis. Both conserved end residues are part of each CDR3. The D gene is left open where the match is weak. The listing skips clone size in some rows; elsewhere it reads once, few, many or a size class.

DNA: TGCGCCAGCAGCTTAGAGAGTTGGGATACGCAGTATTTT
CDR3: CASSLESWDTQYF
size: many
D: -
V: TRBV5-1
J: TRBJ2-3

DNA: TGTGCCAGCAGCTTCCTAGGACAGGGACGCACCGGGGAGCTGTTTTTT
CDR3: CASSFLGQGRTGELFF
size: many
D: TRBD1
V: TRBV11-3
J: TRBJ2-2

DNA: TGCAGCGTTTCAGATACGCAGTATTTT
CDR3: CSVSDTQYF
size: many
D: -
V: TRBV29-1
J: TRBJ2-3

DNA: TGCGCCAGCAGCTTGGCCAGGGGGTCCAATGAAGCTTTCTTT
CDR3: CASSLARGSNEAFF
size: many
D: TRBD1
V: TRBV5-1
J: TRBJ1-1

DNA: TGCAGTGCACGTGACCAGCTCCACAATGAGCAGTTCTTC
CDR3: CSARDQLHNEQFF
size: many
D: -
V: TRBV20-1
J: TRBJ2-1

DNA: TGCGCCAGCAGCTTGGTTCTGGGGCAATACTATGGCTACACCTTC
CDR3: CASSLVLGQYYGYTF
size: many
D: -
V: TRBV5-1
J: TRBJ1-2

DNA: TGCAGTGTTAGAGAGGGTCCTGAAGGAGACAGTGGAGGCTACACCTTC
CDR3: CSVREGPEGDSGGYTF
size: many
D: -
V: TRBV20-1
J: TRBJ1-2

DNA: TGTGCCAGCTCACTGGTCAAGGGGAACACTGAAGCTTTCTTT
CDR3: CASSLVKGNTEAFF
size: many
D: -
V: TRBV18
J: TRBJ1-1

DNA: TGCAGTGCTTCGGGTTTCACCGGGGAGCTGTTTTTT
CDR3: CSASGFTGELFF
size: many
D: -
V: TRBV20-1
J: TRBJ2-2

DNA: TGTGCCAGCAGTCGACTTTCGGGGGGAAACCAAGAGACCCAGTACTTC
CDR3: CASSRLSGGNQETQYF
size: many
D: TRBD2
V: TRBV12-3/TRBV12-4
J: TRBJ2-5

DNA: TGCGCCAGCAGCGGAGGGAGGGGGCCCACCACAGATACGCAGTATTTT
CDR3: CASSGGRGPTTDTQYF
size: many
D: -
V: TRBV5-1
J: TRBJ2-3

DNA: TGCGCCAGCAGCAAGACAGCAACTAATGAAAAACTGTTTTTT
CDR3: CASSKTATNEKLFF
size: many
D: -
V: TRBV5-1
J: TRBJ1-4

DNA: TGCGCCAGCAGCTTGGCCCAGGGCCGCAAGATTCGGCCCCAGCATTTT
CDR3: CASSLAQGRKIRPQHF
size: -
D: -
V: TRBV5-1
J: TRBJ1-5

DNA: TGCAGTGCTAGAGATCCTTCAGGGAACTATGGCTACACCTTC
CDR3: CSARDPSGNYGYTF
size: many
D: -
V: TRBV20-1
J: TRBJ1-2

DNA: TGTGCCAGCAGTATAGGGTTCACGCAAGAGACCCAGTACTTC
CDR3: CASSIGFTQETQYF
size: few
D: -
V: TRBV6-2/TRBV6-3
J: TRBJ2-5

DNA: TGCGCCAGCAGCACTCGGACAGCGGGCTACACCTTC
CDR3: CASSTRTAGYTF
size: many
D: -
V: TRBV5-1
J: TRBJ1-2

DNA: TGCGCCAGCAGCCAAACAGGCTGGGCTTTCTTT
CDR3: CASSQTGWAFF
size: many
D: -
V: TRBV4-1
J: TRBJ1-1

DNA: TGTGCCACCAGCAGAGTGGGGGGGAAGGACTCCTACGAGCAGTACTTC
CDR3: CATSRVGGKDSYEQYF
size: many
D: TRBD2
V: TRBV15
J: TRBJ2-7

DNA: TGTGCCAGCAGCTCCCCGACAGTCTTCACCGGGGAGCTGTTTTTT
CDR3: CASSSPTVFTGELFF
size: many
D: -
V: TRBV7-2
J: TRBJ2-2

DNA: TGCATAGCACAGGGGTCCTACGAGCAGTACTTC
CDR3: CIAQGSYEQYF
size: many
D: TRBD1
V: TRBV20-1
J: TRBJ2-7

DNA: TGCGCCAGCAGCTTGGCAGAGAACACTGAAGCTTTCTTT
CDR3: CASSLAENTEAFF
size: many
D: -
V: TRBV5-1
J: TRBJ1-1

DNA: TGCGCCAGCAGCCCTCGGGGGGAGATTAACACTGAAGCTTTCTTT
CDR3: CASSPRGEINTEAFF
size: -
D: -
V: TRBV10-2
J: TRBJ1-1

DNA: TGTGCCAGCAGTGAGACAGGGGGCCGAGGAAACACCATATATTTT
CDR3: CASSETGGRGNTIYF
size: many
D: TRBD1
V: TRBV12-3/TRBV12-4
J: TRBJ1-3

DNA: TGCGCCAGCAGCGCCAGGTTGAACACTGAAGCTTTCTTT
CDR3: CASSARLNTEAFF
size: many
D: -
V: TRBV5-1
J: TRBJ1-1

DNA: TGTGCCAGCAGCTTACGTTCAGTGAGGGAGGGCGGGGAGCTGTTTTTT
CDR3: CASSLRSVREGGELFF
size: many
D: TRBD2
V: TRBV7-2
J: TRBJ2-2

DNA: TGCGCCAGCAGCAACTCGGGAGGGGCCAACGTCCTGACTTTC
CDR3: CASSNSGGANVLTF
size: many
D: -
V: TRBV5-1
J: TRBJ2-6

DNA: TGCAGCGTTGAAGATCGTGGCGGACAGGGGGAAAAACTGTTTTTT
CDR3: CSVEDRGGQGEKLFF
size: many
D: TRBD1
V: TRBV29-1
J: TRBJ1-4

DNA: TGCAGTGCTAGTGCGGCGGGAGGGATGGCCTATGGCTACACCTTC
CDR3: CSASAAGGMAYGYTF
size: many
D: -
V: TRBV20-1
J: TRBJ1-2

DNA: TGTGCCAGCAGCCAGACAGGGGGCCGCAATCAGCCCCAGCATTTT
CDR3: CASSQTGGRNQPQHF
size: few
D: TRBD1
V: TRBV3-1
J: TRBJ1-5

DNA: TGTGCCAGCAGCTCCGACGGAAATAGCAATCAGCCCCAGCATTTT
CDR3: CASSSDGNSNQPQHF
size: many
D: -
V: TRBV7-9
J: TRBJ1-5

DNA: TGTGCCAGCACCCAGGGCGGGACTAGCCGGGGTCACCTGTACTTC
CDR3: CASTQGGTSRGHLYF
size: many
D: TRBD2
V: TRBV6-5
J: TRBJ2-5

DNA: TGTGCCAGCAGCTTTATGGGGGTCTACGAGCAGTACTTC
CDR3: CASSFMGVYEQYF
size: -
D: -
V: TRBV7-8
J: TRBJ2-7

DNA: TGTGCCAGCAGCCTGACAGGGGGCCGGTCCTACGAGCAGTACTTC
CDR3: CASSLTGGRSYEQYF
size: many
D: TRBD1
V: TRBV3-1
J: TRBJ2-7

DNA: TGCAGTGCCAGGGGACAGTTGAACACTGAAGCTTTCTTT
CDR3: CSARGQLNTEAFF
size: many
D: TRBD1
V: TRBV20-1
J: TRBJ1-1

DNA: TGTGCCAGCAGCCCGAGGGAGGGGTCCGAGCAGTACTTC
CDR3: CASSPREGSEQYF
size: few
D: TRBD2
V: TRBV7-9
J: TRBJ2-7

DNA: TGCAGTGCCCGGACTAGCGGCACAGATACGCAGTATTTT
CDR3: CSARTSGTDTQYF
size: few
D: TRBD2
V: TRBV20-1
J: TRBJ2-3

DNA: TGCGCCAGCAGCTCGGGACAGGAGGGTCATGGCTACACCTTC
CDR3: CASSSGQEGHGYTF
size: many
D: TRBD1
V: TRBV5-1
J: TRBJ1-2

DNA: TGTGCCAGCAGCCAAGGGCTCCTGAACACTGAAGCTTTCTTT
CDR3: CASSQGLLNTEAFF
size: many
D: -
V: TRBV7-9
J: TRBJ1-1

DNA: TGTGCCAGCAGCAATGTCGGGACAGGGGTGTACGAGCAGTACTTC
CDR3: CASSNVGTGVYEQYF
size: many
D: -
V: TRBV21-1
J: TRBJ2-7

DNA: TGTGCCAGCAGCTTAGCAGTGGAGGGGGTGGGAGAGCAGTACTTC
CDR3: CASSLAVEGVGEQYF
size: many
D: -
V: TRBV7-6
J: TRBJ2-7

DNA: TGTGCTAGCAGCTCAGGGGTTAACCAGCCCCAGCATTTT
CDR3: CASSSGVNQPQHF
size: few
D: -
V: TRBV7-7
J: TRBJ1-5

DNA: TGCAGCGTTGTCTCAACTCAGGGCATTCAGTACTTC
CDR3: CSVVSTQGIQYF
size: many
D: -
V: TRBV29-1
J: TRBJ2-4

DNA: TGCGCCAGCAGCTTGGATTCGGGACAGGTTGTCGGGGCCAACGTCCTGACTTTC
CDR3: CASSLDSGQVVGANVLTF
size: many
D: TRBD1
V: TRBV5-1
J: TRBJ2-6

DNA: TGTGCTAGTGGCCGGGACAGATTTCCCGCGAACTATGGCTACACCTTC
CDR3: CASGRDRFPANYGYTF
size: many
D: TRBD1
V: TRBV12-5
J: TRBJ1-2

DNA: TGCGCCAGCAGCTTGTCAACGAATGAGCAGTTCTTC
CDR3: CASSLSTNEQFF
size: many
D: -
V: TRBV5-1
J: TRBJ2-1

DNA: TGCGCCAGCAGTGTCCGACTCGGACAGGGCAGAGGGAGCTCCTACAATGAGCAGTTCTTC
CDR3: CASSVRLGQGRGSSYNEQFF
size: many
D: TRBD1
V: TRBV10-1
J: TRBJ2-1

DNA: TGCGCCAGCAGCTTGGGGGTAGGGGAGCAGTACTTC
CDR3: CASSLGVGEQYF
size: many
D: -
V: TRBV5-1
J: TRBJ2-7

DNA: TGTGCCAGCAGCCAGCCACCAGGTCGCGGGAACACTGAAGCTTTCTTT
CDR3: CASSQPPGRGNTEAFF
size: many
D: -
V: TRBV28
J: TRBJ1-1

DNA: TGTGCCAGCAGCCCCGACAGGGTTGATCCCAAAAACATTCAGTACTTC
CDR3: CASSPDRVDPKNIQYF
size: many
D: TRBD1
V: TRBV5-6
J: TRBJ2-4

DNA: TGTGCCAGCAGCTCCCAGGCGGAAGAGTTTAATACGCAGTATTTT
CDR3: CASSSQAEEFNTQYF
size: many
D: -
V: TRBV7-9
J: TRBJ2-3

DNA: TGCAGTGCTGGGCAGTTGGATGAAAAACTGTTTTTT
CDR3: CSAGQLDEKLFF
size: many
D: -
V: TRBV20-1
J: TRBJ1-4

DNA: TGCAGTGCCCGAATCGGGGGTTACGAGCAGTACTTC
CDR3: CSARIGGYEQYF
size: many
D: -
V: TRBV20-1
J: TRBJ2-7

DNA: TGTGCCAGCAGGCCCGGGACTAGTGACGAGCAGTACTTC
CDR3: CASRPGTSDEQYF
size: many
D: TRBD2
V: TRBV12-3/TRBV12-4
J: TRBJ2-7

DNA: TGCAGTGCTAGGAGGGGGAGCTCCTATAATTCACCCCTCCACTTT
CDR3: CSARRGSSYNSPLHF
size: many
D: -
V: TRBV20-1
J: TRBJ1-6